The 25 T cell receptor beta chains in this list originate from one sample, sequenced in a study of T-cell reconstitution after alpha-beta-depleted transplantation in children. It was with unique molecular identifiers that the TCRbeta library was prepared. TCRdb reprocessed the PCR reads with MiXCR, giving one entry per CDR3 protein. The profile shows approximately 980,000 distinct CDR3 sequences, around 30% of them singletons. The sample here was PBMCs, mostly from graft donor cells, taken 360 days after TCRalphabeta/CD19-depleted stem cell transplant. These receptors all stem from a boy younger than two who had a stem cell transplant for SCID, so the T cells may come from the graft donor.

CDR3: CASSSRGAGGYTF. The CDR3 region has the DNA TGTGCCAGCTCCTCGCGCGGGGCTGGGGGCTACACCTTC. This chain joins TRBV6-1 and TRBJ1-2; TRBD1 might be the D (5 bases). The CDR3 covers 13 residues. V was shortened by 8 bases and J by 8 bases, with 18 bases between the two germline ends. From germline, CDR1 is MNHNS and CDR2 SASEGT.

The chain recombines TRBV5-6 with TRBJ2-1; TRBD1 agrees at 8 bases. This CDR3 contains 15 residues. The ends lost 0 bases at V and 7 bases at J; junction bases unmatched: 6. Germline-derived CDR1 and CDR2 are SGHDT and YYEEEE. The CDR3 here is CASSLGLRGQNEQFF. DNA for the CDR3: TGTGCCAGCAGCTTGGGTCTCAGGGGGCAAAATGAGCAGTTCTTC.

This clonotype was recorded a few times. The rearrangement joins TRBV9 to TRBJ2-5; D unclear. Germline-derived CDR1 and CDR2 are SGDLS and YYNGEE. Trimming left V 4 bases short and J 0 bases short, with 10 bases between. This CDR3 is built from 14 residues. CDR3 bases: TGTGCCAGCAGCAGAGCTGGGTACCAAGAGACCCAGTACTTC. The encoded protein is CASSRAGYQETQYF.

V gene TRBV7-6 combines with J gene TRBJ2-7; 7 positions match TRBD1. J gave up 3 bases and V 0 bases, and 14 bases lay outside the gene matches. The CDR3 is 18 residues long. Germline CDR1 is SGHVS and CDR2 is FNYEAQ. CDR3: CASSLASGWTGGYYEQYF. As DNA, the CDR3 is TGTGCCAGCAGCTTAGCGTCCGGATGGACAGGCGGTTACTACGAGCAGTACTTC.

The chain couples TRBV10-2 to TRBJ1-1; maybe TRBD1 (6 bases). The germline V gene encodes CDR1 WSHSY and CDR2 SAAADI. The CDR3 loop spans 15 amino acids. Trimming pared 3 bases from V and 7 bases from J, leaving 18 bases between. CDR3: CASSEPIDRTVEAFF. In nucleotides, the CDR3 is TGCGCCAGCAGTGAACCTATTGACAGGACTGTTGAAGCTTTCTTT.

This clonotype came up a few times. CDR3 DNA: TGTGCCAGCAGCTTGGGGCAGGAGAATGAAAAACTGTTTTTT. This codes for CASSLGQENEKLFF. The gene calls are TRBV5-5 and TRBJ1-4; D unclear. The CDR3 is 14 residues long. Between the trimmed V and J ends, which lost 0 bases and 5 bases, there was a span of 8 bases. Germline loops: CDR1 SGHKS, CDR2 YYEKEE (reference sequence).

The chain joins TRBV7-3 to TRBJ2-7, with 11 bases fitting TRBD1. The J segment lost 6 bases and the V segment lost 5 bases, leaving 6 bases of the junction unmatched. This CDR3 is built from 14 residues. Germline CDR1 and CDR2: SGHTA and FQGTGA. CDR3 residues: CASSKGQGGFEQYF. The CDR3 nucleotides are TGTGCCAGCAGCAAGGGACAGGGGGGGTTCGAGCAGTACTTC.

This chain links TRBV7-2 with TRBJ2-7; D is undetermined. Germline CDR1 SGHTA, CDR2 FQGNSA. CDR3 length: 15 amino acids. V was clipped by 0 bases and J by 1 base, with 10 bases between them. DNA for the CDR3: TGTGCCAGCAGCTTAGCCGGCAGACAATCCTACGAGCAGTACTTC. As protein: CASSLAGRQSYEQYF.

The chain links TRBV12-3 or TRBV12-4 to TRBJ1-3; D call uncertain. The CDR3 loop spans 15 amino acids. V lost 6 bases to trimming and J lost 5 bases, with 17 bases between them. As DNA, the CDR3 is TGTGCCAGCAGCTCCCCTGCGGTTTCGAGAAACACCATATATTTT. Protein sequence: CASSSPAVSRNTIYF.

The chain employs TRBV6-2 or TRBV6-3 and TRBJ1-1, with 9 bases identical to TRBD1. The ends lost 0 bases at V and 10 bases at J; junction bases unmatched: 15. Germline V gene sequence: CDR1 MNHEY, CDR2 SVGEGT. CDR3 length equals 17 residues. The CDR3 sequence: CASSYSRDRDFLLRAFF. The CDR3 nucleotides are TGTGCCAGCAGTTACTCGAGGGACAGGGACTTTCTCTTGAGAGCTTTCTTT.

This clonotype was seen more than once but under ten times. This chain uses TRBV28 with TRBJ2-1; possible D gene TRBD2, 5 bases. The V gene lost 8 bases and the J gene lost 8 bases, with 22 bases spanning the gap. This CDR3 has 15 amino acids. Germline CDR1 reads MDHEN; CDR2 reads SYDVKM. The CDR3 protein is CASPPRLARAHEQFF. CDR3 nucleotides: TGTGCCAGCCCACCCCGCCTAGCCCGGGCACATGAGCAGTTCTTC. The variable domain in full, completed from reference TRBV28 and TRBJ2-1, reads DVKVTQSSRYLVKRTGEKVFLECVQDMDHENMFWYRQDPGLGLRLIYFSYDVKMKEKGDIPEGYSVSREKKERFSLILESASTNQTSMYLCASPPRLARAHEQFFGPGTRLTVL.

The table lists this clonotype with a few counts. The rearrangement joins TRBV15 to TRBJ1-1; D is ambiguous. Germline CDR1 LNHNV, CDR2 YYDKDF (reference sequence). V lost 0 bases, J lost 4 bases, and 9 bases lay in between. There are 14 residues in the CDR3. The CDR3 protein is CATSREGARTEAFF. The CDR3 bases are TGTGCCACCAGCAGAGAAGGTGCCCGCACTGAAGCTTTCTTT.

This chain connects TRBV2 to TRBJ2-7, with 7 bases identical to TRBD1. This CDR3 spans 15 amino acids. V shed 4 bases, J shed 2 bases, and the junction held 8 bases outside the gene matches. Per the germline V gene, CDR1 is SNHLY and CDR2 is FYNNEI. This CDR3 reads CASSALLTGPYEQYF. DNA of the CDR3: TGTGCCAGCAGTGCTCTTTTGACAGGGCCCTACGAGCAGTACTTC.

The chain employs TRBV11-2 and TRBJ2-7; TRBD1 matches at 7 bases. With V trimmed by 0 bases and J by 3 bases, 11 bases remained unmatched. CDR3 length: 17 amino acids. Germline values: CDR1 SGHAT, CDR2 FQNNGV. The CDR3 region has the DNA TGTGCCAGCAGCTTAGAAGACAGGGCCATGGAACACTACGAGCAGTACTTC. It is translated as CASSLEDRAMEHYEQYF.

The chain employs TRBV12-3 or TRBV12-4 and TRBJ2-7, with 9 nucleotides matching TRBD1. V gave up 5 bases and J gave up 5 bases; unmatched junction bases: 10. This CDR3 is 15 amino acids long. CDR3 bases: TGTGCCAGCAGTCCGGGACAGGGAAAGGTCAACGAGCAGTACTTC. Protein sequence: CASSPGQGKVNEQYF.

The V gene is TRBV18, the J gene TRBJ1-4; D is unresolved. The CDR3 has 14 residues. V shed 0 bases and J shed 5 bases, with 7 bases lying between them. Germline CDR1 reads KGHSH; CDR2 reads LQKENI. Here the CDR3 DNA reads TGTGCCAGCTCACCACCCCAGCTGAATGAAAAACTGTTTTTT. It specifies CASSPPQLNEKLFF.

The J gene is TRBJ2-2, the V gene TRBV12-3 or TRBV12-4; the match to TRBD2 covers 7 bases. The V gene end was trimmed by 1 base and the J gene end by 0 bases; junction bases not matched to a gene: 11. This CDR3 spans 19 amino acids. CDR3 sequence reads: CASSLVGRGLLANTGELFF. As DNA, the CDR3 is TGTGCCAGCAGTTTAGTTGGGCGGGGGTTACTCGCGAACACCGGGGAGCTGTTTTTT.

CDR3 DNA sequence: TGTGCCAGCAGTTACCCGACCCTCTGGACGGCAACCCTCCACTTT. It is translated as CASSYPTLWTATLHF. This chain uses TRBV6-2 or TRBV6-3 with TRBJ1-6; D unclear. The germline V gene has CDR1 MNHEY and CDR2 SVGEGT. V was pared by 2 bases and J by 14 bases, with 19 bases between. CDR3 size: 15 residues.

The chain joins TRBV5-1 to TRBJ2-7, with D uncertain. The CDR3 spans 12 residues. Germline V gene data show CDR1 as SGHRS and CDR2 as YFSETQ. Trimming took off 1 base at V and 5 bases at J, with 7 bases between the two ends. This CDR3 reads CASSLPENEQYF. DNA for the CDR3: TGCGCCAGCAGCTTGCCTGAGAACGAGCAGTACTTC. The full variable domain, with the rest looked up from reference TRBV5-1 and TRBJ2-7, is KAGVTQTPRYLIKTRGQQVTLSCSPISGHRSVSWYQQTPGQGLQFLFEYFSETQRNKGNFPGRFSGRQFSNSRSEMNVSTLELGDSALYLCASSLPENEQYFGPGTRLTVT.

This chain connects TRBV20-1 to TRBJ2-5, with D possibly matching TRBD2 (6 bases). Germline V CDR1 and CDR2: DFQATT, SNEGSKA (reference sequence). The CDR3 has 14 amino acids. The V and J ends lost 5 bases and 5 bases respectively, with 18 bases between them. CDR3 residues: CSARTVGGLETQYF. CDR3 DNA sequence: TGCAGTGCTCGAACCGTGGGGGGATTGGAGACCCAGTACTTC.

The rearrangement joins TRBV6-5 to TRBJ2-7, with 10 positions matching TRBD1. With 0 bases clipped from V and 2 bases from J, the junction kept 4 bases outside the gene matches. The germline V gene has CDR1 MNHEY and CDR2 SVGAGI. The CDR3 has 16 residues. CDR3 nucleotides: TGTGCCAGCAGTTACTCTAGGGACAGGGGCACCTACGAGCAGTACTTC. It is translated as CASSYSRDRGTYEQYF.

CDR3 sequence: CASSQDFKGLTDTQYF. The CDR3 nucleotides are TGTGCCAGCAGCCAAGATTTTAAGGGGCTCACAGATACGCAGTATTTT. The chain combines TRBV3-1 with TRBJ2-3; tentatively, D is TRBD1 (5 bases). Germline CDR1 is LGHDT and CDR2 is YNNKEL (reference sequence). This CDR3 is 16 amino acids long. Trimming pared 0 bases from V and 2 bases from J, leaving 12 bases between.

The chain recombines TRBV6-2 or TRBV6-3 with TRBJ2-1, with 11 bases fitting TRBD2. Germline V gene data show CDR1 as MNHEY and CDR2 as SVGEGT. The V and J ends lost 9 bases and 9 bases, in that order; junction bases with no gene match: 13. The CDR3 contains 15 residues. CDR3 sequence (DNA): TGTGCCAGTTCGACTATTAGCGGGGGGGCGAGTGAGCAGTTCTTC. It encodes CASSTISGGASEQFF.

In this sample, this clonotype turned up many times. At one end the junction does not follow the germline gene, possibly because of a read error. The rearrangement uses TRBV5-1 and TRBJ2-1; 12 bases line up with TRBD2. The CDR3 spans 15 residues. Germline CDR1 reads SGHRS; CDR2 reads YFSETQ. Here the CDR3 DNA reads TGTGCCAGCAGCCCTAGCGGGGGGGCCTACAATGAGCAGTTCTTC. Amino acid sequence: CASSPSGGAYNEQFF.

This chain uses TRBV2 with TRBJ2-2; D call uncertain. Germline values: CDR1 SNHLY, CDR2 FYNNEI. The CDR3 extends over 15 amino acids. Trimming shortened V by 4 bases and J by 0 bases, and 9 bases separated the two germline ends. CDR3 sequence: CASSVGSPNTGELFF. The CDR3, as DNA: TGTGCCAGCAGTGTCGGCAGTCCGAACACCGGGGAGCTGTTTTTT.